This T cell receptor (beta chain) was identified in a study of shared clonotypes between healthy human individuals. Study-level results: The sampled material consisted only of blood, and tissue repertoires are likely to differ.

Germline V CDR1 and CDR2: SGHNT, YYREEE (reference sequence). The CDR3 sequence is 14 residues long. Points on this clone: The antigen is undetermined. An end of the junction differs from the germline gene, which may be a read error.

Sorted-subset replicate PCRs used 150 to 200 ng of genomic DNA. This amount corresponded to 30,000 to 35,000 T cell genomes. Only in-frame clones appear in the TCRdb table, and some are missing; sequencing was by immunoSEQ multiplex PCR. The table records 1.5 million to 2.5 million clones, approximately 94% of them present only once. Cells designated naive CD8 were CD45RO-negative and were positively selected for CCR7, with terminally differentiated effector memory CD45RA+ cells excluded. The sequenced sample consisted of naive CD8+ T cells sorted from blood. The chain couples TRBV5-4 to TRBJ2-7, with D perhaps matching TRBD1 (5 bases). The origin of this receptor is a man in his late teens or twenties in good health. CDR3 in amino acids: CASSLEGQSSEQYF. CDR3 coding DNA: TGTGCCAGCAGCTTGGAGGGGCAATCCTCCGAGCAGTACTTC.